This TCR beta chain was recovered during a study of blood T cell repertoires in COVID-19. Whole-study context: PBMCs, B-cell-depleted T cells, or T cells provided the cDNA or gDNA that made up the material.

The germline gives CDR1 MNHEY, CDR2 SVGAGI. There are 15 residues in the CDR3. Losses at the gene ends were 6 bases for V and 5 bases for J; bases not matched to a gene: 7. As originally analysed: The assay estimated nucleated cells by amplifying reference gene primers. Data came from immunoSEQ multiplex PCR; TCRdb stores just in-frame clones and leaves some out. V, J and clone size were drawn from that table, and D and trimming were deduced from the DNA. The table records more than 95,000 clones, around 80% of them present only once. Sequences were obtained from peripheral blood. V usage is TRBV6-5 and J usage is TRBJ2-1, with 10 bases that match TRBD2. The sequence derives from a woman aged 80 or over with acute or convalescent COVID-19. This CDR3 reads CASRASGSVHNEQFF. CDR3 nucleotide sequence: TGTGCCAGCAGGGCTAGCGGGAGTGTGCACAATGAGCAGTTCTTC.